This T cell receptor (beta chain) was sequenced in a study of T cells in Graves' hyperthyroidism and ophthalmopathy. This clonotype was recorded at least ten times. The PBMCs had their origin in 10 ml of fresh peripheral blood. What was amplified from RNA transcripts were TCR beta CDR3 regions. TCR CDR3 regions were first amplified by RT-PCR with HTBI primers. TCRdb analysed the multiplex PCR reads with MiXCR anew, one entry per CDR3 protein. The sample holds hundreds of thousands of distinct CDR3 sequences, 16% seen once. CDR3 size: 18 residues. Trimming shortened V by 9 bases and J by 2 bases, and 25 bases separated the two germline ends. Germline CDR1 is SNHLY and CDR2 is FYNNEI.

Sequences were obtained from blood. V usage is TRBV2 and J usage is TRBJ2-2; D is ambiguous. This TCR came from a woman aged 35 to 49 with Graves' ophthalmopathy. The CDR3 loop is CASTSEEPGLANTGELFF. DNA of the CDR3: TGTGCCAGTACGTCCGAGGAACCTGGCCTGGCTAACACCGGGGAGCTGTTTTTT.